The sequence of this T cell receptor beta chain was determined in a study of identical twins. With no exceptions, donors were healthy Caucasians. This clonotype was observed a handful of times. TCRdb fed the 5' RACE reads into MiXCR, producing one record per CDR3 protein. Of 400,000 to 650,000 distinct CDR3 sequences listed, roughly 21% are singletons. The same sample was also studied in work on T cells expressing NK-cell markers. That investigation notes: NKG2C+ dominant clonotypes from several donors made up about 1.0-8% of CD8+ T cells. HCMV specificity was not established for the expanded NKG2C+ T cell clones.

The origin of this receptor is a woman aged 18-29 years in good health. The sample comprised CD4+ T cells sorted from blood.

DNA for the CDR3: TGCGCCAGCAGCTGGGCGGTGAACACCGGGGAGCTGTTTTTT. This translates into CASSWAVNTGELFF. The V and J genes are TRBV5-1 and TRBJ2-2; unclear D gene. The V end lost 3 bases, the J end lost 1 base, and 7 bases lay between the germline ends. Germline-derived CDR1 and CDR2 are SGHRS and YFSETQ. This CDR3 is built from 14 residues.